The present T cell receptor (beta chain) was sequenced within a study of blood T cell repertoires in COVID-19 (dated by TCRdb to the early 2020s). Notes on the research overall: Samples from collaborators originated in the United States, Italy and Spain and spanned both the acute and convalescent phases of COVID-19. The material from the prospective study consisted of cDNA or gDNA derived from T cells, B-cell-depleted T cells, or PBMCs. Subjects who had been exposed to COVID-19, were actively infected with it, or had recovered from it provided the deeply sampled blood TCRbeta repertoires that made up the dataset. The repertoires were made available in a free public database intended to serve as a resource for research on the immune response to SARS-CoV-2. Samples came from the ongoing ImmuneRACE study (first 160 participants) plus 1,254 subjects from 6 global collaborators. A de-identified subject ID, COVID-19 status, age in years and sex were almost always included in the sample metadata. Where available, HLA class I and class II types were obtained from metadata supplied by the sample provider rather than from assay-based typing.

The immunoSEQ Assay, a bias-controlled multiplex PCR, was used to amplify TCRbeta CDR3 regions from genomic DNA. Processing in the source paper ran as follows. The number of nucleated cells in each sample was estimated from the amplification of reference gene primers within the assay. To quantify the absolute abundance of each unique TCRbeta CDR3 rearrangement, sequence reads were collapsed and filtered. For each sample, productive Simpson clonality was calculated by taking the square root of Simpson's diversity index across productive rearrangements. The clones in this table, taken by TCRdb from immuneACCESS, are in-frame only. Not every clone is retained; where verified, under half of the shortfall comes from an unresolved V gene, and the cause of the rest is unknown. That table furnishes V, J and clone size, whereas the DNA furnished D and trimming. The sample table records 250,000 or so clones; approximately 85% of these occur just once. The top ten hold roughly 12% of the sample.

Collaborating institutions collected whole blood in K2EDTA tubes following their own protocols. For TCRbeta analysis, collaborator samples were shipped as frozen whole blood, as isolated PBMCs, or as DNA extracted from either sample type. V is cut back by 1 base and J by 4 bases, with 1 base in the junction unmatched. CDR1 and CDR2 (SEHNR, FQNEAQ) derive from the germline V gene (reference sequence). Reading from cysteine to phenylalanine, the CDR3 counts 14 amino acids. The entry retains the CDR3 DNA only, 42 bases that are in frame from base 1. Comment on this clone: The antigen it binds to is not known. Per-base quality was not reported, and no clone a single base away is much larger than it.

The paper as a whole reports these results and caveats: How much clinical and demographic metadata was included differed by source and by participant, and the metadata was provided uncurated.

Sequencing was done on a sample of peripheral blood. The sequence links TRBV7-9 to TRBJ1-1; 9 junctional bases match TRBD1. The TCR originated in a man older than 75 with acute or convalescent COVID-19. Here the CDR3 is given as CASSLVQGATEAFF. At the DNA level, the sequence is TGTGCCAGCAGCTTAGTACAGGGGGCCACTGAAGCTTTCTTT.